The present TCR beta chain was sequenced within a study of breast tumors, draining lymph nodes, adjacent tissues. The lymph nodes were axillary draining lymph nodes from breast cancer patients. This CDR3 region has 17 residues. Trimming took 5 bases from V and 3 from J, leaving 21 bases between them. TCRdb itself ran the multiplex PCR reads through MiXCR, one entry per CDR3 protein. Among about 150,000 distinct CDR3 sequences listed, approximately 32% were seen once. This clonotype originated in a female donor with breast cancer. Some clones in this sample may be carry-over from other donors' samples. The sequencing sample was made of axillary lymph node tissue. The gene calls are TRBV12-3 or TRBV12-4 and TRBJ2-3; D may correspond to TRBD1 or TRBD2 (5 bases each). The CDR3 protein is CASSPGYGTSRTDTQYF. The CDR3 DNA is TGTGCCAGCAGTCCAGGGTACGGGACCTCACGAACAGATACGCAGTATTTT.